Below, 31 T cell receptor beta chains from the same sample are listed, as sequenced in a study of cytomegalovirus exposure and HLA in healthy donors. 60 Vbeta and 13 Jbeta primers were used in PCR. Method: immunoSEQ multiplex PCR; TCRdb's copy keeps in-frame clones and lacks some. The data show about 37,000 clones, 70% to 85% seen once. Sample: PBMCs. These receptors were collected from a man aged 25 to 40 in good health and CMV-seronegative.

This chain joins TRBV27 and TRBJ2-7, with D possibly matching TRBD2 (7 bases). V was trimmed by 8 bases and J by 7 bases, leaving 27 bases between them. The germline gives CDR1 MNHEY, CDR2 SMNVEV (reference sequence). There are 16 residues in the CDR3. CDR3 loop: CASGATEGGGWGEQYF. For the CDR3, the DNA is TGTGCCAGCGGGGCGACCGAGGGGGGGGGCTGGGGGGAGCAGTACTTC.

The V call is TRBV20-1, the J call TRBJ2-1; 9 bases line up with TRBD2. The CDR3 contains 11 residues. Per germline, CDR1 DFQATT and CDR2 SNEGSKA (reference sequence). CDR3 coding DNA: TGCGCCCCCCTAGCGGGAAATGAGCAGTTCTTC. This sequence encodes CAPLAGNEQFF.

The chain carries TRBV7-2 and TRBJ1-4; D is undetermined. The CDR3 length is 14 residues. Germline CDR1 SGHTA, CDR2 FQGNSA. Trimming shortened V by 1 base and J by 2 bases, and 5 bases separated the two germline ends. CDR3 loop: CASSLGRTNEKLFF. The CDR3 bases are TGTGCCAGCAGCTTAGGCCGGACTAATGAAAAACTGTTTTTT.

The CDR3 nucleotides read TGTGCCACCACCAGGGGAAATCAGCCCCAGCATTTT. It encodes CATTRGNQPQHF. V and J are TRBV19 and TRBJ1-5; possibly TRBD1 for D (6 bases). With 10 bases removed from V and 4 bases from J, the gap between germline ends came to 11 bases. This CDR3 contains 12 residues. The germline V gene encodes CDR1 LNHDA and CDR2 SQIVND (reference sequence).

The chain has TRBV7-8 and TRBJ2-3; a weak D match, TRBD2 (5 bases). Germline V gives CDR1 SGHVS, CDR2 FQNEAQ. The CDR3 length is 13 residues. V gave up 8 bases and J gave up 10 bases, with 19 bases separating them. The CDR3 protein is CASARGLQSAQYF. CDR3 bases: TGTGCCAGCGCTCGAGGACTCCAGTCGGCGCAGTATTTT. The full variable domain, with the rest looked up from reference TRBV7-8 and TRBJ2-3, is GAGVSQSPRYKVAKRGQDVALRCDPISGHVSLFWYQQALGQGPEFLTYFQNEAQLDKSGLPSDRFFAERPEGSVSTLKIQRTQQEDSAVYLCASARGLQSAQYFGPGTRLTVL.

This clone was found once. The gene calls are TRBV5-1 and TRBJ2-5; the match to TRBD1 covers 9 bases. The J call may be wrong; the DNA end is better matched by TRBJ2-7. CDR1 is SGHRS, CDR2 YFSETQ, per germline. The CDR3 consists of 15 residues. DNA of the CDR3: TGCGCCAGCAGCTTGGAGGGACAGGGAACTGACGAGCAGTACTTC. Translating gives CASSLEGQGTDEQYF.

The gene calls are TRBV2 and TRBJ2-7; D is perhaps TRBD2 (5 bases). Between the trimmed V and J ends, which lost 3 bases and 6 bases, there was a span of 9 bases. Germline V gene lookup returns CDR1 SNHLY and CDR2 FYNNEI. CDR3 length: 12 amino acids. CDR3 DNA: TGTGCCAGCAGTGACGGAGGTTCCGAGCAGTACTTC. Translated: CASSDGGSEQYF.

The CDR3: CSVSSGSREETQYF. The DNA of the CDR3 is TGCAGCGTTTCTTCCGGGTCCCGGGAAGAGACCCAGTACTTC. The rearrangement links TRBV29-1 to TRBJ2-5, with D uncertain. CDR3 length: 14 residues. V was shortened by 5 bases and J by 3 bases, with 16 bases between the two germline ends. Germline lookup yields CDR1 SQVTM and CDR2 ANQGSEA.

CDR3 in amino acids: CASSVLDKGSITEAFF. The DNA for the CDR3 is TGCGCCAGCAGCGTTCTGGACAAAGGATCTATCACTGAAGCTTTCTTT. This rearrangement joins TRBV5-1 to TRBJ1-1; D is possibly TRBD1 (5 bases). The germline V gene encodes CDR1 SGHRS and CDR2 YFSETQ. The V end lost 4 bases, the J end lost 4 bases, and 20 bases lay between the germline ends. The CDR3 runs 16 residues.

The J gene is TRBJ2-3, the V gene TRBV5-8; the D gene is possibly TRBD1 (6 bases). The germline CDR1 and CDR2 sequences are SGHTS and YDEGEE. The CDR3 sequence is 13 residues long. Trimming shortened V by 1 base and J by 7 bases, and 10 bases separated the two germline ends. CDR3: CASSLQGINTQYF. CDR3 nucleotide sequence: TGTGCCAGCAGCTTGCAGGGGATAAATACGCAGTATTTT.

The chain is built from TRBV5-4 and TRBJ1-2; no definite D call. Trimming took off 2 bases at V and 3 bases at J, with 8 bases between the two ends. Germline V gives CDR1 SGHNT, CDR2 YYREEE (reference sequence). This CDR3 has 13 residues. This CDR3 reads CASSLGQDYGYTF. DNA for the CDR3: TGTGCCAGCAGCTTAGGTCAGGACTATGGCTACACCTTC.

V is TRBV15 and J is TRBJ2-1; 10 nucleotides align to TRBD2. Germline V CDR1 and CDR2: LNHNV, YYDKDF (reference sequence). V shed 7 bases, J shed 1 base, and the junction held 10 bases outside the gene matches. The CDR3 contains 17 residues. The CDR3 loop is CATTGLAGADSYNEQFF. The CDR3, as DNA: TGTGCCACCACAGGGCTAGCGGGAGCAGATTCCTACAATGAGCAGTTCTTC.

The gene calls are TRBV2 and TRBJ1-3; D is perhaps TRBD1 (6 bases). V dropped 3 bases and J dropped 0 bases, with 9 bases sitting between them. This CDR3 has 15 amino acids. Germline V gene lookup returns CDR1 SNHLY and CDR2 FYNNEI. The CDR3 coding sequence is TGTGCCAGCAGTGACCAGGGGCTCTCTGGAAACACCATATATTTT. It codes for CASSDQGLSGNTIYF. Full variable domain (outside the CDR3, taken from reference TRBV2 and TRBJ1-3): EPEVTQTPSHQVTQMGQEVILRCVPISNHLYFYWYRQILGQKVEFLVSFYNNEISEKSEIFDDQFSVERPDGSNFTLKIRSTKLEDSAMYFCASSDQGLSGNTIYFGEGSWLTVV.

This clone was recorded a few times. The chain couples TRBV30 to TRBJ2-1, with D perhaps TRBD2 (5 bases). The ends were cut back, 1 base at V and 15 bases at J, with 19 bases in the middle. Germline CDR1 is GTSNPN and CDR2 is SVGIG (reference sequence). The CDR3 sequence is 13 residues long. The CDR3, as DNA: TGTGCCTGGAGTGCCTTATACGGCCATGAGGGGTTCTTC. Amino acid sequence: CAWSALYGHEGFF.

The chain carries TRBV7-9 and TRBJ1-3; 12 bases are shared with TRBD1. This CDR3 region has 14 residues. Germline trimming cut 5 bases from V and 9 bases from J; bases unmatched to any gene: 5. Per germline, CDR1 SEHNR and CDR2 FQNEAQ (reference sequence). CDR3 region: CASSAGQGAATIYF. DNA for the CDR3: TGTGCCAGCAGCGCGGGACAGGGGGCCGCCACCATATATTTT.

The V and J genes are TRBV30 and TRBJ2-5, with 9 positions matching TRBD2. The tail of the sequence fits TRBJ2-7 better, so the J call may be wrong. Germline V CDR1 and CDR2: GTSNPN, SVGIG (reference sequence). CDR3 length: 15 residues. This CDR3 is CAWTSLAGINYEQYF. The CDR3 DNA sequence: TGTGCCTGGACCTCCCTAGCGGGAATCAACTACGAGCAGTACTTC.

This chain joins TRBV4-1 and TRBJ2-7; 10 positions match TRBD2. Germline V CDR1 and CDR2: MGHRA, YSYEKL. V lost 0 bases to trimming and J lost 2 bases; unmatched junction nucleotides: 10. CDR3 length equals 18 residues. The CDR3 DNA reads as TGCGCCAGCAGCCAAGAGGGGGCTAGCGGGAGATGGGCCTACGAGCAGTACTTC. Amino acid sequence: CASSQEGASGRWAYEQYF.

This chain uses TRBV9 with TRBJ2-7, with TRBD1 identical over 7 bases. The junction had 4 bases not matched to a gene; V was cut back by 1 base and J by 0 bases. CDR3 length equals 15 residues. CDR1 is SGDLS and CDR2 is YYNGEE in the germline V gene. The CDR3 region has the DNA TGTGCCAGCAGCGTATTTGGGGACAGCTCCTACGAGCAGTACTTC. This gives the protein CASSVFGDSSYEQYF. The whole variable domain, remainder taken from reference TRBV9 and TRBJ2-7, is DSGVTQTPKHLITATGQRVTLRCSPRSGDLSVYWYQQSLDQGLQFLIQYYNGEERAKGNILERFSAQQFPDLHSELNLSSLELGDSALYFCASSVFGDSSYEQYFGPGTRLTVT.

V gene TRBV28 combines with J gene TRBJ1-3; no definite D call. There are 17 residues in the CDR3. Trimming took off 3 bases at V and 0 bases at J, with 15 bases between the two ends. Germline V gene data show CDR1 as MDHEN and CDR2 as SYDVKM. This CDR3 is CASSFAKQRSSGNTIYF. The DNA of the CDR3 is TGTGCCAGCAGTTTCGCCAAACAACGTTCCTCTGGAAACACCATATATTTT.

Points on this clone: The sample carries other DNA sequences with the same CDR3. The chain combines TRBV27 with TRBJ1-5; tentatively, D is TRBD1 (5 bases). Germline V lookup: CDR1 MNHEY, CDR2 SMNVEV (reference sequence). Between the trimmed V and J ends, which lost 2 bases and 0 bases, there was a span of 8 bases. The CDR3 spans 15 residues. DNA of the CDR3: TGTGCCAGCAGTTTAGGGGGGGGTAGCAATCAGCCCCAGCATTTT. Its translation is CASSLGGGSNQPQHF.

The chain carries TRBV9 and TRBJ1-3, with D possibly being TRBD1 (6 bases). The length of the CDR3 is 16 residues. CDR1 SGDLS and CDR2 YYNGEE come from the germline V gene. The V end was cut by 0 bases, the J end by 4 bases, with 14 bases between. Written as DNA, the CDR3 is TGTGCCAGCAGCGTAGAGGGGGGGACTGTGGGAAACACCATATATTTT. Translated, it gives CASSVEGGTVGNTIYF.

In its sample, this clone was seen once. The V call is TRBV10-1, the J call TRBJ1-1, with D unresolved. CDR3 length equals 14 residues. In germline, CDR1 is WNHNN, CDR2 SYGVQD (reference sequence). Deletions cut 0 bases from V and 1 base from J, with 6 bases between. The CDR3 bases are TGCGCCAGCAGTGAGTCGGCGGGGAACACTGAAGCTTTCTTT. Its protein product is CASSESAGNTEAFF.

The CDR3 DNA reads as TGTGCCAGCAGCCCTGAGGACTTACCAGGCGGGGAGCTGTTTTTT. As protein: CASSPEDLPGGELFF. The chain links TRBV6-4 to TRBJ2-2; possible D gene TRBD2, 5 bases. V dropped 6 bases and J dropped 7 bases, with 18 bases sitting between them. The CDR3 length is 15 residues. Germline V gene lookup returns CDR1 MRHNA and CDR2 SNTAGT.

The chain carries TRBV5-4 and TRBJ1-2, with no clear D. Germline loops: CDR1 SGHNT, CDR2 YYREEE (reference sequence). The CDR3 is 11 amino acids. The V gene lost 5 bases and the J gene lost 6 bases, with 8 bases spanning the gap. The CDR3 loop is CASSFLDGYTF. CDR3 nucleotides: TGTGCCAGCAGTTTTCTCGATGGCTACACCTTC.

V gene TRBV11-2 combines with J gene TRBJ2-3; a weak D match, TRBD2 (6 bases). The CDR3 spans 15 residues. Per the germline V gene, CDR1 is SGHAT and CDR2 is FQNNGV. V shed 2 bases and J shed 3 bases, with 12 bases lying between them. CDR3 sequence: CASSLQPGVTDTQYF. In DNA, the CDR3 is TGTGCCAGCAGCTTACAGCCGGGAGTAACAGATACGCAGTATTTT.

The chain combines TRBV29-1 with TRBJ1-4, with TRBD1 as a possible D gene (5 bases). This CDR3 contains 13 residues. The V gene lost 4 bases and the J gene lost 7 bases, with 13 bases spanning the gap. Germline V gives CDR1 SQVTM, CDR2 ANQGSEA. The CDR3 bases are TGCAGCGTTGGTGGTGGGGCCTCTGAAAAACTGTTTTTT. Translation gives CSVGGGASEKLFF.

In DNA, the CDR3 is TGCGCCAGCAGCGCCGCAGGGGGCGGGTATGGCTACACCTTC. Translated, it gives CASSAAGGGYGYTF. The V and J genes are TRBV5-1 and TRBJ1-2, with TRBD1 identical over 8 bases. V lost 4 bases, J lost 5 bases, and 7 bases stayed unmatched. CDR3 size: 14 residues. Germline lookup yields CDR1 SGHRS and CDR2 YFSETQ.

This sequence joins TRBV7-9 and TRBJ2-2; TRBD1 matches at 8 bases. Germline V gene data show CDR1 as SEHNR and CDR2 as FQNEAQ (reference sequence). The CDR3 has 14 residues. Trimming at V came to 3 bases and at J to 7 bases, leaving 4 bases not matched to a gene. The CDR3 here is CASSFQGAGGELFF. The CDR3 bases are TGTGCCAGCAGCTTCCAGGGGGCGGGCGGGGAGCTGTTTTTT.

The chain links TRBV5-5 to TRBJ2-7; D is possibly TRBD1 (5 bases). V gave up 3 bases and J gave up 0 bases, with 7 bases separating them. The CDR3 length is 13 residues. In germline, CDR1 is SGHKS, CDR2 YYEKEE (reference sequence). The DNA for the CDR3 is TGTGCCAGCAGCTCAGGGTCCTCCTACGAGCAGTACTTC. It is translated as CASSSGSSYEQYF. The whole variable domain, filled in from reference TRBV5-5 and TRBJ2-7, reads DAGVTQSPTHLIKTRGQQVTLRCSPISGHKSVSWYQQVLGQGPQFIFQYYEKEERGRGNFPDRFSARQFPNYSSELNVNALLLGDSALYLCASSSGSSYEQYFGPGTRLTVT.

V and J are TRBV9 and TRBJ2-1; D is uncertain. The CDR3 sequence is 15 residues long. Germline CDR1 reads SGDLS; CDR2 reads YYNGEE. V gave up 0 bases and J gave up 5 bases, with 12 bases separating them. As DNA, the CDR3 is TGTGCCAGCAGCGTAGGAGGTTTAGTCAACAATGAGCAGTTCTTC. It encodes CASSVGGLVNNEQFF.

This rearrangement joins TRBV6-1 to TRBJ2-2, with 9 bases lining up with TRBD1. The CDR3 has 15 residues. V lost 6 bases to trimming and J lost 4 bases; unmatched junction nucleotides: 6. Germline loops: CDR1 MNHNS, CDR2 SASEGT. The CDR3 here is CASRGQGYGTGELFF. The CDR3 DNA is TGTGCCAGCAGGGGACAGGGTTATGGCACCGGGGAGCTGTTTTTT.